This record covers a single TCR beta chain. The source of the sample is a study of blood T cell repertoires in COVID-19. Study summary: COVID-19 samples from acute and convalescent phases originated in the United States, Italy and Spain.

Here immunoSEQ multiplex PCR was the method, and the copy in TCRdb shows in-frame clones only, minus some. The sample lists fewer than 400,000 clones; under 95% were seen once. CDR3 length: 13 amino acids. V was trimmed by 5 bases and J by 6 bases, leaving 10 bases between them. The sample comprised PBMCs or T cells enriched from blood (not recorded which). The sequence came from a woman aged 30 to 39 who had recovered from COVID-19. The chain links TRBV12-3 or TRBV12-4 to TRBJ2-2; possible D gene TRBD1, 6 bases. The CDR3 protein is CASSTGYPGELFF. CDR3 bases: TGTGCCAGCAGTACAGGGTATCCCGGGGAGCTGTTTTTT.